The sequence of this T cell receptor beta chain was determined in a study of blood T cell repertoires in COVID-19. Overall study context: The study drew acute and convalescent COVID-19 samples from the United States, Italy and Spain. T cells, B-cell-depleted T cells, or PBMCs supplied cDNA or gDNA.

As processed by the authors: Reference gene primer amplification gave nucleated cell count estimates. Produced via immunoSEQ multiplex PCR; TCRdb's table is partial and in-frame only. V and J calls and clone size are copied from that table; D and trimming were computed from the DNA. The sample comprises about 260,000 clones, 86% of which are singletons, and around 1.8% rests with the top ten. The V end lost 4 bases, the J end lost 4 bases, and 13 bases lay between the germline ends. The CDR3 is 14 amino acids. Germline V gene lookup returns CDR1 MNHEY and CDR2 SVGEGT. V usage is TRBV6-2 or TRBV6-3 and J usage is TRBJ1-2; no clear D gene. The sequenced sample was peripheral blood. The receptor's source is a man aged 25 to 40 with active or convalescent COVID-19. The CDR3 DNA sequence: TGTGCCAGCAGTTCGGTGGGCGCGAGCTATGGCTACACCTTC. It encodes CASSSVGASYGYTF.